The entry below describes one TCR beta chain. Its antigen remains undetermined. No base qualities exist here, and no much larger clone lies one base off it. One collaborating source in Seattle enrolled patients during active infection and followed them longitudinally through the course of disease. Whole blood was collected in K2EDTA tubes by collaborating institutions according to the institutions' own protocols. For TCRbeta analysis, collaborators shipped samples as frozen whole blood, isolated PBMCs, or DNA extracted from either of those sample types. The sample originates from a study of blood T cell repertoires in COVID-19 (dated by TCRdb to the early 2020s). Regarding the research as a whole: Samples from collaborators originated in the United States, Italy and Spain and spanned both the acute and convalescent phases of COVID-19. Samples came from the ongoing ImmuneRACE study (first 160 participants) plus 1,254 subjects from 6 global collaborators. Sample metadata almost always included a de-identified subject ID, COVID-19 status, age in years and sex. Subjects who had been exposed to COVID-19, were actively infected with it, or had recovered from it provided the deeply sampled blood TCRbeta repertoires that made up the dataset. The material from the prospective study consisted of cDNA or gDNA derived from T cells, B-cell-depleted T cells, or PBMCs. HLA class I and class II types, where available, came from metadata supplied by the sample provider rather than from assay-based typing. The repertoires were released in a freely available public database meant as a resource for research on the immune response to SARS-CoV-2.

TCRbeta CDR3 regions were amplified from genomic DNA using the immunoSEQ Assay, a bias-controlled multiplex PCR. The paper's processing steps were these. The number of nucleated cells in each sample was estimated from the amplification of reference gene primers within the assay. Sequence reads were collapsed and filtered to measure the absolute abundance of every unique TCRbeta CDR3 rearrangement. Productive Simpson clonality was computed per sample as the square root of Simpson's diversity index over productive rearrangements. Drawn from immuneACCESS, this table holds only the in-frame rearrangements with V and J called that TCRdb kept. Clones are partly lost; checked studies trace under half to an unresolved V gene and leave the rest unexplained. Clone size and V and J calls were adopted from that table, with D and trimming inferred from the DNA. The sample table records 250,000 to 300,000 clones; about nine tenths of these occur just once. 6.3% of the sample is taken by the ten largest.

The paper's findings and limits, for the study overall: Clinical and demographic metadata were provided uncurated, with the amount varying by source and participant.

The origin of this receptor is a woman in her 50s with COVID-19, enrolled during active disease. The sample consisted of peripheral blood.

This receptor has the CDR3 CAWSAGTVQETQYF. The bases read TGTGCCTGGAGTGCAGGGACAGTCCAAGAGACCCAGTACTTC. The chain couples TRBV30 to TRBJ2-5; the junction holds 7 bases that match TRBD1. Looking up the germline V gene (reference sequence) yields CDR1 GTSNPN and CDR2 SVGIG. Germline trimming: 1 base from V, 1 base from J; junction bases outside gene matches: 3. The CDR3 numbers 14 residues from cysteine through phenylalanine. Only the CDR3 DNA stays, 42 bases, in frame from base 1. When the CDR3 is completed using the reference TRBV30 and TRBJ2-5 genes on either side, the full variable domain is SQTIHQWPATLVQPVGSPLSLECTVEGTSNPNLYWYRQAAGRGLQLLFYSVGIGQISSEVPQNLSASRPQDRQFILSSKKLLLSDSGFYLCAWSAGTVQETQYFGPGTRLLVL.